This passage covers 21 T cell receptor beta chains from one sample sequenced in a study of CD8 T cells in Susac syndrome. cDNA came from about 0.46 to 1 ug RNA primed by random hexamers. TCRdb reanalysed the immunoSEQ multiplex PCR reads using MiXCR and keeps one entry per CDR3 protein. The sample includes 170,000 or so distinct CDR3 sequences, 85% to 95% of them seen just once. The sample consisted of CD4+ T cells from PBMCs. These receptors originate from a human donor with multiple sclerosis.

CDR3 amino acids: CSTQPPTSYGYTF. The CDR3 nucleotides read TGCAGCACCCAGCCTCCCACCTCCTATGGCTACACCTTC. The chain employs TRBV29-1 and TRBJ1-2; D not certain. V was clipped by 8 bases and J by 4 bases, with 17 bases between them. This CDR3 spans 13 amino acids. The germline gives CDR1 SQVTM, CDR2 ANQGSEA.

The chain combines TRBV4-3 with TRBJ1-2; D unresolved. Trimming left V 1 base short and J 2 bases short, with 8 bases between. Germline-derived CDR1 and CDR2 are LGHNA and YSLEER. CDR3 length: 14 residues. CDR3 in amino acids: CASSQGGANYGYTF. CDR3 nucleotides: TGCGCCAGCAGCCAAGGCGGCGCCAACTATGGCTACACCTTC.

This chain uses TRBV28 with TRBJ1-1, with 7 bases matching TRBD1. Germline CDR1 is MDHEN and CDR2 is SYDVKM. This CDR3 contains 13 residues. With 1 base clipped from V and 6 bases from J, the junction kept 2 bases outside the gene matches. CDR3 sequence: CASSLLRGPEAFF. In nucleotides, the CDR3 is TGTGCCAGCAGTTTATTAAGGGGGCCTGAAGCTTTCTTT.

This sequence joins TRBV28 and TRBJ1-2, with no clear D. Per germline, CDR1 MDHEN and CDR2 SYDVKM. The CDR3 extends over 12 amino acids. Between the trimmed V and J ends, which lost 3 bases and 5 bases, there was a span of 7 bases. The CDR3 nucleotides read TGTGCCAGCAGTTTGCAGCGGTATGGCTACACCTTC. It codes for CASSLQRYGYTF.

This chain joins TRBV6-1 and TRBJ1-4; TRBD1 aligns across 10 bases. Germline CDR1 reads MNHNS; CDR2 reads SASEGT. The CDR3 has 17 amino acids. Trimming took 5 bases from V and 5 from J; bases not matched to a gene: 11. The CDR3 DNA reads as TGTGCCAGCAGTACCCGGACAGGGGGTATTCGGAATGAAAAACTGTTTTTT. Protein sequence: CASSTRTGGIRNEKLFF.

The CDR3 here is CASSLGSVRAYEQYF. CDR3 coding DNA: TGTGCCAGCAGCTTAGGTTCCGTTAGAGCCTACGAGCAGTACTTC. The V and J genes are TRBV11-2 and TRBJ2-7; no clear D gene. This CDR3 is 15 amino acids long. The V gene lost 1 base and the J gene lost 2 bases, with 12 bases spanning the gap. CDR1 is SGHAT, CDR2 FQNNGV, per germline.

V usage is TRBV2 and J usage is TRBJ1-6; D ambiguous. CDR1 SNHLY and CDR2 FYNNEI come from the germline V gene. This CDR3 comprises 13 residues. The V end was cut by 6 bases, the J end by 7 bases, with 10 bases between. The CDR3 here is CASSTGRNSPLHF. CDR3 sequence (DNA): TGTGCCAGCAGCACCGGGAGGAATTCACCCCTCCACTTT. The variable domain in full, completed from reference TRBV2 and TRBJ1-6, reads EPEVTQTPSHQVTQMGQEVILRCVPISNHLYFYWYRQILGQKVEFLVSFYNNEISEKSEIFDDQFSVERPDGSNFTLKIRSTKLEDSAMYFCASSTGRNSPLHFGNGTRLTVT.

The chain is built from TRBV9 and TRBJ2-3; 7 positions agree with TRBD2. The junction had 13 bases not matched to a gene; V was cut back by 3 bases and J by 0 bases. This CDR3 is built from 18 residues. Germline lookup yields CDR1 SGDLS and CDR2 YYNGEE. The DNA of the CDR3 is TGTGCCAGCAGCGGAAAAGCGGGGAGCACTCCTAGCACAGATACGCAGTATTTT. This encodes CASSGKAGSTPSTDTQYF.

Only a few counts were recorded for this clonotype. The gene calls are TRBV5-1 and TRBJ2-7; 7 bases fit TRBD2. This CDR3 has 15 residues. Per the germline V gene, CDR1 is SGHRS and CDR2 is YFSETQ. V lost 0 bases to trimming and J lost 2 bases; unmatched junction nucleotides: 5. CDR3 in DNA: TGCGCCAGCAGCTTGGCCCCGGGGGGACCCTACGAGCAGTACTTC. Translating gives CASSLAPGGPYEQYF. Supplemented by reference TRBV5-1 and TRBJ2-7, the full variable domain reads KAGVTQTPRYLIKTRGQQVTLSCSPISGHRSVSWYQQTPGQGLQFLFEYFSETQRNKGNFPGRFSGRQFSNSRSEMNVSTLELGDSALYLCASSLAPGGPYEQYFGPGTRLTVT.

The chain uses TRBV3-1 and TRBJ2-3; possibly TRBD2 for D (6 bases). This CDR3 spans 13 amino acids. Germline V gene data show CDR1 as LGHDT and CDR2 as YNNKEL (reference sequence). Trimming removed 0 bases at V and 7 bases at J, with 8 bases between. The CDR3 DNA follows: TGTGCCAGCAGCCAAGATCTAGCGAATACGCAGTATTTT. Translating it yields CASSQDLANTQYF.

The V and J genes are TRBV3-1 and TRBJ1-6; D is perhaps TRBD1 (5 bases). The CDR3 is 13 amino acids. Trimming removed 2 bases from V and 10 bases from J, with 9 bases in between. Germline CDR1 LGHDT, CDR2 YNNKEL (reference sequence). The CDR3 bases are TGTGCCAGCAGCCAATCGGGGGAATCACCCCTCCACTTT. This sequence encodes CASSQSGESPLHF.

The chain carries TRBV6-1 and TRBJ1-1; 8 bases are a match to TRBD1. From germline, CDR1 is MNHNS and CDR2 SASEGT. This CDR3 is 13 amino acids long. DNA for the CDR3: TGTGTTTCGGTGACAGGGGATTTCACTGAAGCTTTCTTT. It encodes CVSVTGDFTEAFF.

This clonotype has only one observation. This chain links TRBV29-1 with TRBJ2-5; 7 nucleotides match TRBD1. Germline trimming cut 4 bases from V and 4 bases from J; bases unmatched to any gene: 6. Per the germline V gene, CDR1 is SQVTM and CDR2 is ANQGSEA. This CDR3 is 13 amino acids long. CDR3 sequence: CSVVRGLGETQYF. Written as DNA, the CDR3 is TGCAGCGTTGTTAGGGGGCTCGGAGAGACCCAGTACTTC.

This chain connects TRBV11-2 to TRBJ2-1; 9 nucleotides agree with TRBD2. V was pared by 1 base and J by 3 bases, with 4 bases of the junction left unmatched. The germline V gene has CDR1 SGHAT and CDR2 FQNNGV. The CDR3 consists of 16 residues. The CDR3 is CASSLVSGRIYNEQFF. The DNA of the CDR3 is TGTGCCAGCAGCTTAGTGAGCGGGAGGATCTACAATGAGCAGTTCTTC.

The gene calls are TRBV20-1 and TRBJ1-5; D possibly corresponds to TRBD1 (6 bases). Germline V gene sequence: CDR1 DFQATT, CDR2 SNEGSKA (reference sequence). Trimming shortened V by 0 bases and J by 0 bases, and 18 bases separated the two germline ends. The CDR3 runs to 18 residues. CDR3 DNA sequence: TGCAGTGCTAGAGATCAACGTGGGGGGGCTTATAGCAATCAGCCCCAGCATTTT. The encoded protein is CSARDQRGGAYSNQPQHF.

The rearrangement links TRBV12-3 or TRBV12-4 to TRBJ2-1; TRBD2 matches 9 bases. The V segment lost 5 bases and the J segment 4 bases; nucleotides outside the gene matches: 3. The CDR3 covers 14 residues. CDR3 sequence (DNA): TGTGCCAGCAGTCGCGGGGGGGGTTACAATGAGCAGTTCTTC. The encoded protein is CASSRGGGYNEQFF.

The V and J genes are TRBV20-1 and TRBJ2-7; 8 bases map to TRBD2. J was trimmed by 0 bases and V by 3 bases; bases with no gene match: 10. The CDR3 spans 16 residues. The germline CDR1 and CDR2 sequences are DFQATT and SNEGSKA (reference sequence). The CDR3: CSASPGRGRSSYEQYF. The CDR3 DNA reads TGCAGTGCTAGTCCCGGGCGCGGGAGGAGCTCCTACGAGCAGTACTTC.

The chain has TRBV7-2 and TRBJ1-2; TRBD1 is a possible D gene (5 bases). Germline CDR1 SGHTA, CDR2 FQGNSA. The CDR3 runs 14 residues. Trimming shortened V by 1 base and J by 8 bases, and 14 bases separated the two germline ends. The CDR3 sequence: CASSLEKAGGGYTF. DNA of the CDR3: TGTGCCAGCAGCTTAGAAAAGGCCGGGGGAGGCTACACCTTC.

V and J are TRBV2 and TRBJ2-5; the match to TRBD2 covers 11 bases. CDR3 size: 16 residues. V lost 6 bases and J lost 5; bases outside the gene matches: 11. In germline, CDR1 is SNHLY, CDR2 FYNNEI. Here the CDR3 reads CASRGPRLAGTETQYF. In DNA, the CDR3 is TGTGCCAGCAGAGGGCCGAGACTAGCGGGGACGGAGACCCAGTACTTC. The full variable domain, with the rest looked up from reference TRBV2 and TRBJ2-5, is EPEVTQTPSHQVTQMGQEVILRCVPISNHLYFYWYRQILGQKVEFLVSFYNNEISEKSEIFDDQFSVERPDGSNFTLKIRSTKLEDSAMYFCASRGPRLAGTETQYFGPGTRLLVL.

The chain combines TRBV6-5 with TRBJ2-5; the D is unclear. V lost 2 bases to trimming and J lost 4 bases, with 8 bases between them. The CDR3 is 13 residues long. Germline V gene sequence: CDR1 MNHEY, CDR2 SVGAGI. The CDR3 loop is CASSYRWGETQYF. CDR3 DNA sequence: TGTGCCAGCAGTTACCGGTGGGGAGAGACCCAGTACTTC.

The J gene is TRBJ2-2, the V gene TRBV3-1; D uncertain. Trimming pared 6 bases from V and 3 bases from J, leaving 5 bases between. Looked up from germline, CDR1 is LGHDT and CDR2 is YNNKEL (reference sequence). The CDR3 sequence is 12 residues long. CDR3 nucleotide sequence: TGTGCCAGCAGTTTATACACCGGGGAGCTGTTTTTT. This codes for CASSLYTGELFF.